Presented here are 14 T cell receptor beta chains from one specimen sequenced in a study of shared T cell receptors in the human thymus. Sequenced by immunoSEQ multiplex PCR; TCRdb stores in-frame clones only, minus some. The sample shows hundreds of thousands of clones, around 87% of them seen only once. In addition, the sample was reused for a study of human thymus T cells.

Sample: thymocytes. Source of these receptors: a boy less than two years old with a congenital heart defect.

The rearrangement joins TRBV14 to TRBJ1-3; D unresolved. V was clipped by 0 bases and J by 4 bases, with 10 bases between them. Germline loops: CDR1 SGHDN, CDR2 FVKESK. The CDR3 sequence is 15 residues long. The CDR3 loop is CASSQDPGIGNTIYF. DNA for the CDR3: TGTGCCAGCAGCCAAGATCCCGGGATCGGAAACACCATATATTTT.

This sequence joins TRBV5-1 and TRBJ2-2, with no clear D. This CDR3 is 14 amino acids long. The V gene lost 6 bases and the J gene lost 1 base, with 10 bases spanning the gap. CDR1 and CDR2 (germline): SGHRS, YFSETQ. The DNA of the CDR3 is TGCGCCAGCACCCTCCCAGGGAACACCGGGGAGCTGTTTTTT. Translation: CASTLPGNTGELFF.

To note about this clone: A read error is likely, as this CDR3 ends without the conserved phenylalanine or tryptophan. Because the CDR3's place on the DNA is in doubt, the DNA is left out and the CDR3 is given as listed by TCRdb. The chain links TRBV6-1 to TRBJ2-4; the table assigns TRBD1, which was not confirmed against the DNA. The CDR3 contains 10 residues when both ends are counted. Germline CDR1 is MNHNS and CDR2 is SASEGT. This chain's CDR3 is CASSVGTGHL.

The rearrangement uses TRBV2 and TRBJ1-4, with TRBD1 matching 9 bases. The CDR3 runs to 15 residues. CDR1 SNHLY and CDR2 FYNNEI come from the germline V gene. J lost 5 bases, V lost 7 bases, and 8 bases had no gene match. CDR3 amino acids: CASTPPGTGNEKLFF. In DNA, the CDR3 is TGTGCCAGCACCCCACCTGGGACAGGGAATGAAAAACTGTTTTTT.

The V and J genes are TRBV19 and TRBJ2-7, with 11 positions matching TRBD1. Looked up from germline, CDR1 is LNHDA and CDR2 is SQIVND (reference sequence). The V gene end was trimmed by 4 bases and the J gene end by 3 bases; junction bases not matched to a gene: 5. CDR3 length: 15 residues. The CDR3 nucleotides read TGTGCCAGTAGTAAGGACAGGGGGCAGGTCTACGAGCAGTACTTC. It yields the protein CASSKDRGQVYEQYF.

The CDR3: CASSLGGTENGNTEAFF. The CDR3 DNA follows: TGTGCCAGCAGCTTGGGGGGGACGGAGAATGGGAACACTGAAGCTTTCTTT. The chain employs TRBV13 and TRBJ1-1, with D possibly being TRBD1 (5 bases). The V gene lost 3 bases and the J gene lost 1 base, with 18 bases spanning the gap. From germline, CDR1 is PRHDT and CDR2 FYEKMQ (reference sequence). The CDR3 extends over 17 amino acids.

The chain is built from TRBV6-5 and TRBJ2-1, with a possible D match to TRBD2 (5 bases). Trimming left V 0 bases short and J 11 bases short, with 8 bases between. CDR3 length: 12 amino acids. In germline, CDR1 is MNHEY, CDR2 SVGAGI. CDR3: CASSYSRAKQFF. CDR3 DNA: TGTGCCAGCAGTTACTCGAGGGCCAAGCAGTTCTTC.

The chain links TRBV11-2 to TRBJ2-2, with 11 positions matching TRBD2. From germline, CDR1 is SGHAT and CDR2 FQNNGV. The CDR3 runs to 16 residues. After removal of 8 bases from V and 3 bases from J, the junction contained 8 bases not matched to a gene. The CDR3 DNA reads as TGTGCCAGCTTCCCTAGCGGGGGGCCCCACACCGGGGAGCTGTTTTTT. This codes for CASFPSGGPHTGELFF.

The rearrangement uses TRBV15 and TRBJ1-5, with a tentative D call TRBD1 (5 bases). Trimming took off 0 bases at V and 1 base at J, with 13 bases between the two ends. Germline assignment: CDR1 LNHNV and CDR2 YYDKDF (reference sequence). The CDR3 consists of 17 residues. CDR3 in amino acids: CATSREDSLESNQPQHF. DNA for the CDR3: TGTGCCACCAGCAGAGAAGACAGTCTCGAGAGCAATCAGCCCCAGCATTTT.

A remark on this clone: The junction departs from the called germline gene at one end, perhaps through a read error. The genes are TRBV7-7 and TRBJ2-1, with 13 bases aligning to TRBD2. The germline CDR1 and CDR2 sequences are SSHAT and FNYEAQ (reference sequence). The CDR3 is made up of 18 amino acids. The CDR3 nucleotides read TGTGCTAGCAGCTTAGGCACTAGCGGGGGGGCATCTCACAATGAGCAGTTCTTC. It encodes CASSLGTSGGASHNEQFF.

This clone has just a few counts. The CDR3 protein is CASSPGTQSDEQYF. The CDR3 DNA sequence: TGTGCCAGCAGTCCTGGGACACAATCAGACGAGCAGTACTTC. The chain has TRBV6-4 and TRBJ2-7; perhaps TRBD1 as D (6 bases). The germline V and J ends were trimmed by 5 bases and 5 bases, with 16 bases remaining between them. Looked up from germline, CDR1 is MRHNA and CDR2 is SNTAGT. The CDR3 covers 14 residues.

The J gene is TRBJ2-5, the V gene TRBV9; a weak D match, TRBD2 (6 bases). Trimming cost V 1 base and J 1 base, with 14 bases left between them. CDR1 is SGDLS, CDR2 YYNGEE, per germline. The CDR3 contains 16 residues. The CDR3 DNA is TGTGCCAGCAGCGTAAGTTGGGATAGCGGCCAAGAGACCCAGTACTTC. It codes for CASSVSWDSGQETQYF.

CDR3 in amino acids: CASSLAIDVEGKSRKLFF. CDR3 nucleotide sequence: TGCGCCAGCAGCTTGGCCATAGACGTTGAGGGCAAATCTCGAAAACTGTTTTTT. The chain employs TRBV5-1 and TRBJ1-4; D is undetermined. Per the germline V gene, CDR1 is SGHRS and CDR2 is YFSETQ. With 0 bases removed from V and 10 bases from J, the gap between germline ends came to 25 bases. The length of the CDR3 is 18 residues.

CDR3 in DNA: TGTGCCAGCAGCCAAGCCTCCAGCGGGAACACAGATACGCAGTATTTT. Protein: CASSQASSGNTDTQYF. The chain combines TRBV14 with TRBJ2-3; 7 nucleotides line up with TRBD2. CDR3 length: 16 amino acids. Germline assignment: CDR1 SGHDN and CDR2 FVKESK. V was pared by 1 base and J by 2 bases, with 6 bases of the junction left unmatched. The full variable domain, in which reference TRBV14 and TRBJ2-3 provide the parts outside the CDR3, is EAGVTQFPSHSVIEKGQTVTLRCDPISGHDNLYWYRRVMGKEIKFLLHFVKESKQDESGMPNNRFLAERTGGTYSTLKVQPAELEDSGVYFCASSQASSGNTDTQYFGPGTRLTVL.